This T cell receptor (beta chain) was sequenced in a study of cytomegalovirus exposure and HLA in healthy donors. Findings and limits, study-wide: A missense DCLRE1C variant was associated with V- and J-gene trimming of TCR beta chains in a later analysis, and an independent cohort replicated the association. Prior analysis indicated that the majority of TCR beta V segments exhibited productivity approximately 87% or approximately 30% of the time. Available immune exposure information covered CMV serostatus only.

Comments on this clone: Its antigen is still unknown.

PCR was performed using 60 Vbeta and 13 Jbeta primers. Data came from immunoSEQ multiplex PCR; TCRdb stores just in-frame clones and leaves some out. The sample consists of 100,000 or so clones, roughly four fifths of them appearing once. The V gene's germline CDR1 is MGHDK and CDR2 SYGVNS. V gave up 3 bases and J gave up 8 bases, with 16 bases separating them. The CDR3 runs to 14 residues. The sample comprised PBMCs. The chain carries TRBV25-1 and TRBJ1-2, with D perhaps TRBD1 (5 bases). This clonotype was obtained from a male donor in good health and CMV-seropositive. The CDR3 spells CASSDSGGWEGYTF. The DNA of the CDR3 is TGTGCCAGCAGTGATTCGGGGGGGTGGGAAGGCTACACCTTC.